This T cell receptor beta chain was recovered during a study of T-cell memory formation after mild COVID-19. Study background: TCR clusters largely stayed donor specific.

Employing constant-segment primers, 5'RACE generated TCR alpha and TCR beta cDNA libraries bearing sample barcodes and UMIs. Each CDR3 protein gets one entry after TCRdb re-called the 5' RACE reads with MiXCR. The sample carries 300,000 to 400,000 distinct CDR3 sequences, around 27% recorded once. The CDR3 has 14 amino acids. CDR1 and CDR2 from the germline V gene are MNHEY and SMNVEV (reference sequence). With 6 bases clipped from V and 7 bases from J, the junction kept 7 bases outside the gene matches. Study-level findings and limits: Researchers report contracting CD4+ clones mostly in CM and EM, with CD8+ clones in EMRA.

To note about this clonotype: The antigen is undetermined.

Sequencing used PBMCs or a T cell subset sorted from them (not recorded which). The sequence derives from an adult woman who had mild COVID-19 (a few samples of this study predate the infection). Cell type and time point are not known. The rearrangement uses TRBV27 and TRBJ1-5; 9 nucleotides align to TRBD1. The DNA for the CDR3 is TGTGCCAGCAGGGGACAGGGAGTATACCAGCCCCAGCATTTT. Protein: CASRGQGVYQPQHF.